One sample yielded the 25 T cell receptor beta chains listed below, sequenced in a study of response to subunit inactivated influenza vaccine. MiXCR, run by TCRdb on the RT-PCR reads, gives a single entry per CDR3 protein. Of roughly 190,000 distinct CDR3 sequences in the sample, 13% to 15% were seen once. This sample comprised CD8+ T cells sorted from PBMCs, obtained about 5 days after vaccination. The receptor set was obtained from a man in his fifties who received an inactivated influenza vaccine.

This clonotype was detected a few times. The chain couples TRBV4-3 to TRBJ2-7; D is perhaps TRBD2 (6 bases). This CDR3 is built from 15 residues. The germline CDR1 and CDR2 sequences are LGHNA and YSLEER. Trimming stripped 0 bases from V and 5 bases from J, with 14 bases between. The CDR3 reads CASSQDGLAFNEQYF. CDR3 nucleotide sequence: TGCGCCAGCAGCCAAGATGGTCTAGCGTTCAACGAGCAGTACTTC.

This clonotype was observed at least ten times. CDR3 residues: CSVPGTVNTEAFF. The CDR3 nucleotides read TGCAGCGTTCCCGGGACAGTGAACACTGAAGCTTTCTTT. The chain recombines TRBV29-1 with TRBJ1-1, with 7 bases lining up with TRBD1. The V gene's germline CDR1 is SQVTM and CDR2 ANQGSEA. With V trimmed by 5 bases and J by 0 bases, 3 bases remained unmatched. The CDR3 contains 13 residues.

The chain's CDR3 is CSVERTGESYEQYF. The CDR3 region has the DNA TGCAGCGTTGAAAGGACAGGGGAGTCCTACGAGCAGTACTTC. This chain connects TRBV29-1 to TRBJ2-7; 9 bases line up with TRBD1. Germline V CDR1 and CDR2: SQVTM, ANQGSEA. CDR3 length: 14 residues. The junction had 3 bases not matched to a gene; V was cut back by 2 bases and J by 1 base.

V gene TRBV11-2 combines with J gene TRBJ2-1, with 12 bases identical to TRBD2. This CDR3 contains 18 residues. The trim removed 1 base at V and 3 bases at J, leaving 7 bases unmatched. The germline V gene has CDR1 SGHAT and CDR2 FQNNGV. The CDR3 loop reads CASSLVAPLAGGYNEQFF. As DNA, the CDR3 is TGTGCCAGCAGCTTAGTTGCCCCACTAGCGGGGGGCTACAATGAGCAGTTCTTC.

The sample holds many counts of this clonotype. The chain recombines TRBV29-1 with TRBJ2-1; 15 bases line up with TRBD2. Germline lookup yields CDR1 SQVTM and CDR2 ANQGSEA. CDR3 length equals 17 residues. V dropped 4 bases and J dropped 2; count of bases not matched to a gene: 6. CDR3 amino acids: CSVVGTSGRRTYNEQFF. CDR3 bases: TGCAGCGTTGTCGGGACTAGCGGGAGGCGTACCTACAATGAGCAGTTCTTC.

This chain joins TRBV6-2 or TRBV6-3 and TRBJ2-1; TRBD2 matches at 9 bases. The trim removed 2 bases at V and 9 bases at J, leaving 11 bases unmatched. CDR3 size: 16 residues. The germline gives CDR1 MNHEY, CDR2 SVGEGT. CDR3 in DNA: TGTGCCAGCAGTTACATCGGCGGGGGGGCCTTTGGTGAGCAGTTCTTC. Amino acids: CASSYIGGGAFGEQFF.

This clonotype was detected a few times. The J gene is TRBJ2-4, the V gene TRBV28; the D gene is possibly TRBD2 (6 bases). There are 15 residues in the CDR3. The germline V gene encodes CDR1 MDHEN and CDR2 SYDVKM. The ends were cut back, 3 bases at V and 7 bases at J, with 16 bases in the middle. The CDR3 sequence is CASSLEGGRWNIQYF. CDR3 DNA: TGTGCCAGCAGTTTGGAGGGAGGTCGTTGGAACATTCAGTACTTC.

This chain links TRBV14 with TRBJ2-1, with a weak D call TRBD1 (5 bases). Trimming cost V 4 bases and J 0 bases, with 10 bases left between them. Germline V gene sequence: CDR1 SGHDN, CDR2 FVKESK. This CDR3 region has 15 residues. In nucleotides, the CDR3 is TGTGCCAGCAGCCCCGACAGTGTCTCCTACAATGAGCAGTTCTTC. Amino acid sequence: CASSPDSVSYNEQFF.

This clonotype was seen more than once but under ten times. This chain uses TRBV9 with TRBJ1-2, with 9 bases fitting TRBD1. Per the germline V gene, CDR1 is SGDLS and CDR2 is YYNGEE. J lost 8 bases, V lost 3 bases, and 17 bases had no gene match. The CDR3 consists of 17 residues. CDR3 nucleotide sequence: TGTGCCAGCAGCGCTCCTAGGGACAGGGCATTCGGTGGAGGCTACACCTTC. Its translation is CASSAPRDRAFGGGYTF.

This chain joins TRBV11-1 and TRBJ2-1; 9 bases map to TRBD2. CDR3 size: 21 residues. With 4 bases clipped from V and 5 bases from J, the junction kept 24 bases outside the gene matches. The germline V gene has CDR1 SGHAT and CDR2 FQDESV (reference sequence). CDR3 sequence: CASSSPYRGPYLAGTDNEQFF. CDR3 bases: TGTGCCAGCAGCTCACCTTACAGGGGACCTTACCTAGCGGGGACGGACAATGAGCAGTTCTTC. The full variable domain, in which reference TRBV11-1 and TRBJ2-1 provide the parts outside the CDR3, is EAEVAQSPRYKITEKSQAVAFWCDPISGHATLYWYRQILGQGPELLVQFQDESVVDDSQLPKDRFSAERLKGVDSTLKIQPAELGDSAMYLCASSSPYRGPYLAGTDNEQFFGPGTRLTVL.

V usage is TRBV4-2 and J usage is TRBJ2-1; 7 nucleotides align to TRBD1. Germline trimming cut 0 bases from V and 6 bases from J; bases unmatched to any gene: 11. The CDR3 loop spans 17 amino acids. Germline CDR1 LGHNA, CDR2 YNFKEQ. CDR3 sequence: CASSQELEGGLFNEQFF. CDR3 bases: TGTGCCAGCAGCCAAGAACTAGAAGGGGGCCTTTTCAATGAGCAGTTCTTC.

This clonotype has ten or more counts. The V call is TRBV28, the J call TRBJ2-1; D call uncertain. The CDR3 length is 15 residues. CDR1 and CDR2 from the germline V gene are MDHEN and SYDVKM. V shed 1 base and J shed 0 bases, with 7 bases lying between them. CDR3 sequence: CASSLSSSSYNEQFF. The CDR3, as DNA: TGTGCCAGCAGTTTATCTTCTAGCTCCTACAATGAGCAGTTCTTC.

The genes are TRBV30 and TRBJ2-1; a possible D gene is TRBD2 (7 bases). Trimming stripped 3 bases from V and 3 bases from J, with 12 bases between. The CDR3 sequence is 14 residues long. In germline, CDR1 is GTSNPN, CDR2 SVGIG (reference sequence). CDR3 sequence: CAWRGGQGYNEQFF. In nucleotides, the CDR3 is TGTGCCTGGAGGGGGGGGCAGGGCTACAATGAGCAGTTCTTC.

V usage is TRBV12-3 or TRBV12-4 and J usage is TRBJ2-7; TRBD1 is a possible D gene (5 bases). V was shortened by 8 bases and J by 5 bases, with 19 bases between the two germline ends. The CDR3 extends over 14 amino acids. The CDR3 sequence is CASAEDNGINEQYF. CDR3 nucleotides: TGTGCCAGCGCCGAGGACAATGGTATCAACGAGCAGTACTTC.

The V call is TRBV6-1, the J call TRBJ2-7; D is uncertain. This CDR3 is built from 13 residues. Germline V gives CDR1 MNHNS, CDR2 SASEGT. Trimming took 3 bases from V and 1 from J, leaving 7 bases between them. DNA for the CDR3: TGTGCCAGCAGTGATTTAAGTTCCTACGAGCAGTACTTC. This gives the protein CASSDLSSYEQYF.

This clonotype was recorded a few times. The J gene is TRBJ1-2, the V gene TRBV9; D ambiguous. This CDR3 spans 11 amino acids. V was shortened by 3 bases and J by 4 bases, with 4 bases between the two germline ends. Germline CDR1 is SGDLS and CDR2 is YYNGEE. CDR3 loop: CASSASYGYTF. The DNA of the CDR3 is TGTGCCAGCAGCGCCAGCTATGGCTACACCTTC.

This clonotype was picked up many times. The chain uses TRBV11-2 and TRBJ2-1, with 12 bases matching TRBD2. V lost 4 bases, J lost 3 bases, and 1 base stayed unmatched. Germline CDR1 and CDR2: SGHAT and FQNNGV. There are 15 residues in the CDR3. The CDR3 DNA reads TGTGCCAGCAGCTCACTAGCGGGAGGCTACAATGAGCAGTTCTTC. As protein: CASSSLAGGYNEQFF. Filled out from reference TRBV11-2 and TRBJ2-1, the complete variable domain reads EAGVAQSPRYKIIEKRQSVAFWCNPISGHATLYWYQQILGQGPKLLIQFQNNGVVDDSQLPKDRFSAERLKGVDSTLKIQPAKLEDSAVYLCASSSLAGGYNEQFFGPGTRLTVL.

This clonotype was picked up a small number of times. The chain recombines TRBV4-3 with TRBJ1-5; 8 bases are shared with TRBD1. Germline V lookup: CDR1 LGHNA, CDR2 YSLEER. The CDR3 contains 15 residues. The junction had 3 bases not matched to a gene; V was cut back by 5 bases and J by 0 bases. This CDR3 is CASSSGQGSNQPQHF. In nucleotides, the CDR3 is TGCGCCAGCAGCTCCGGACAGGGTAGCAATCAGCCCCAGCATTTT.

The rearrangement links TRBV6-5 to TRBJ1-2, with 8 bases fitting TRBD1. This CDR3 spans 15 amino acids. Germline lookup yields CDR1 MNHEY and CDR2 SVGAGI. V lost 1 base to trimming and J lost 4 bases; unmatched junction nucleotides: 5. This CDR3 is CASSYFQGAGYGYTF. CDR3 coding DNA: TGTGCCAGCAGTTACTTTCAGGGGGCCGGCTATGGCTACACCTTC.

The table lists this clonotype with a few counts. The V gene is TRBV15, the J gene TRBJ2-1, with 7 bases identical to TRBD2. This CDR3 contains 17 residues. Trimming removed 0 bases from V and 1 base from J; junction bases left unmatched: 6. Germline-derived CDR1 and CDR2 are LNHNV and YYDKDF (reference sequence). The CDR3: CATSRDTASGSYNEQFF. The CDR3 region has the DNA TGTGCCACCAGCAGAGATACGGCTAGCGGTTCCTACAATGAGCAGTTCTTC.

This clonotype was seen more than once but under ten times. The chain uses TRBV21-1 and TRBJ2-1; the D segment call TRBD2 is taken from the table without a DNA check. TRBV21-1 is reported as a pseudogene. CDR3 length equals 16 residues. CDR3 nucleotide sequence: TGTGCCAGCAGCCTAGCGGGAGGGCCTGTATATAATGAGCAGTTCTTC. Residues: CASSLAGGPVYNEQFF.

This clonotype was picked up many times. This chain connects TRBV4-2 to TRBJ2-1; D is perhaps TRBD2 (5 bases). Germline-derived CDR1 and CDR2 are LGHNA and YNFKEQ. Trimming left V 2 bases short and J 2 bases short, with 13 bases between. CDR3 size: 16 residues. DNA for the CDR3: TGTGCCAGCAGCCAAAGAGGGCTAGGTACCTACAATGAGCAGTTCTTC. Its translation is CASSQRGLGTYNEQFF.

This chain joins TRBV6-2 or TRBV6-3 and TRBJ1-6, with D unclear. The CDR3 sequence is 16 residues long. From germline, CDR1 is MNHEY and CDR2 SVGEGT. V lost 2 bases and J lost 0, with 8 bases in between. Written as DNA, the CDR3 is TGTGCCAGCAGTTACGATCGGGCCTCCTATAATTCACCCCTCCACTTT. It yields the protein CASSYDRASYNSPLHF.

There are a few counts of this clonotype. The chain uses TRBV27 and TRBJ2-1; a possible D gene is TRBD1 (6 bases). V lost 5 bases and J lost 7, with 18 bases in between. The CDR3 extends over 15 amino acids. Looked up from germline, CDR1 is MNHEY and CDR2 is SMNVEV (reference sequence). CDR3 nucleotides: TGTGCCAGCAGTCGAACTCCCGGGACAAGGAATGAGCAGTTCTTC. Translating it yields CASSRTPGTRNEQFF.

This clonotype was found a few times. CDR3: CAGKGRVLGRMSDIQYF. The DNA of the CDR3 is TGTGCCGGAAAGGGTCGGGTTTTGGGACGCATGAGTGACATTCAGTACTTC. The chain has TRBV9 and TRBJ2-4; the D call may be TRBD1 or TRBD2 (5 bases each). Per germline, CDR1 SGDLS and CDR2 YYNGEE. The germline V and J ends were trimmed by 10 bases and 8 bases, with 31 bases remaining between them. The CDR3 spans 17 residues.